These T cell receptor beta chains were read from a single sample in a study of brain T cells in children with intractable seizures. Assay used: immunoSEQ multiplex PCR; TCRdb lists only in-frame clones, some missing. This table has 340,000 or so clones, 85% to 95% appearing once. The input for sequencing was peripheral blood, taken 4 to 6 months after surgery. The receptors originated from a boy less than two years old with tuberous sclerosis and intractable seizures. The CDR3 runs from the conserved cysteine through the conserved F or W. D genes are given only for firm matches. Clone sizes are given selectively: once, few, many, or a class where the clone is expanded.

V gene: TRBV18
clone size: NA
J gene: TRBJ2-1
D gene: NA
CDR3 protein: CASSPANEQFF
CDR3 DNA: TGTGCCAGCTCACCCGCCAATGAGCAGTTCTTC

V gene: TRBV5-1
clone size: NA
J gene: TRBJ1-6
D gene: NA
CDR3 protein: CASSSRTGSYNSPLHF
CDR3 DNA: TGCGCCAGCAGCTCTAGGACTGGATCCTATAATTCACCCCTCCACTTT

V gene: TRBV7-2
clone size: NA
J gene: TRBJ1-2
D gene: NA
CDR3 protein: CASSSRGQLYGYTF
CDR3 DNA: TGTGCCAGCAGCTCTCGGGGTCAACTCTATGGCTACACCTTC

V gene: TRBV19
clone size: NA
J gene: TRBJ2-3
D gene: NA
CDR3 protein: CASSIFLFGADTQYF
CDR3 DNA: TGTGCCAGTAGTATTTTCCTGTTTGGAGCAGATACGCAGTATTTT

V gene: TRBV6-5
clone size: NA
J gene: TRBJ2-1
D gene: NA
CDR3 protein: CASSYSGVSYNEQFF
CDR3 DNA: TGTGCCAGCAGTTACTCCGGGGTCTCCTACAATGAGCAGTTCTTC

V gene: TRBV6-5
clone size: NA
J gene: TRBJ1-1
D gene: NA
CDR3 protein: CASSYGPNTEAFF
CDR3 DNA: TGTGCCAGCAGTTACGGGCCGAACACTGAAGCTTTCTTT

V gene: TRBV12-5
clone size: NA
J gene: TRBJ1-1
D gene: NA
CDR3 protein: CASGLGQSEAFF
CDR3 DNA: TGTGCTAGTGGTTTGGGACAGTCTGAAGCTTTCTTT

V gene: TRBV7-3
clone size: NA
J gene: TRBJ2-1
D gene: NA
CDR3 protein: CASSLYARAGNNEQFF
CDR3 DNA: TGTGCCAGCAGCTTATATGCTCGGGCGGGTAACAATGAGCAGTTCTTC

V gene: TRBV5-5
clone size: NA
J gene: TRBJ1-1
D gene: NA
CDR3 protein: CASSLWGLGTEAFF
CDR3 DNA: TGTGCCAGCAGCTTATGGGGTTTGGGCACTGAAGCTTTCTTT

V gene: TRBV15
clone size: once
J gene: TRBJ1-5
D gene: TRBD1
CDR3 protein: CATSREGTVRLPNQPQHF
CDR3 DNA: TGTGCCACCAGCAGAGAAGGGACAGTTCGCCTCCCCAATCAGCCCCAGCATTTT

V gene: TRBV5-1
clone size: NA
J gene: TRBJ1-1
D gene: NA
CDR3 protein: CASNEVNTEAFF
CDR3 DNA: TGCGCCAGCAATGAGGTGAACACTGAAGCTTTCTTT

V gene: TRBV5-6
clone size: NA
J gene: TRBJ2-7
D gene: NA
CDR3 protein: CASTLMRAGQSYEQYF
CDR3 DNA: TGTGCCAGCACCTTGATGAGGGCGGGACAGTCCTACGAGCAGTACTTC

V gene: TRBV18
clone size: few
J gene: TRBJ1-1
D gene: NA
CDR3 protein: CASSLHKNTEAFF
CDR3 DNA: TGTGCCAGCTCACTCCACAAGAACACTGAAGCTTTCTTT

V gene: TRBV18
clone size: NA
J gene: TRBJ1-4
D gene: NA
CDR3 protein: CASSPGEKLFF
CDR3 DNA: TGTGCCAGCTCACCAGGTGAAAAACTGTTTTTT

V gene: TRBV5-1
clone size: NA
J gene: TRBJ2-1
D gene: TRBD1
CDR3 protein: CASSLEGQGYNEQFF
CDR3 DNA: TGCGCCAGCAGCTTGGAGGGACAGGGATACAATGAGCAGTTCTTC

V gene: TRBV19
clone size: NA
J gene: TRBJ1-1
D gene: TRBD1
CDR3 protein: CASSSPRTGQGKFTEAFF
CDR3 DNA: TGTGCCAGTAGTTCGCCTAGAACGGGACAGGGGAAGTTCACTGAAGCTTTCTTT

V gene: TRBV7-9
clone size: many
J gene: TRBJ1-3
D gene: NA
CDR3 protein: CASSLGGTSGNTIYF
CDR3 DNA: TGTGCCAGCAGCTTAGGGGGAACCTCTGGAAACACCATATATTTT

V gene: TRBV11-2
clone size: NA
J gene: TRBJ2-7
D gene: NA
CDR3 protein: CASSFAGNYEQYF
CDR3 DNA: TGTGCCAGCAGCTTTGCGGGGAACTACGAGCAGTACTTC

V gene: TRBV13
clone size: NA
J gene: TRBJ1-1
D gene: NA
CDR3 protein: CASSLVDTEAFF
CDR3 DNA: TGTGCCAGCAGCTTAGTGGACACTGAAGCTTTCTTT

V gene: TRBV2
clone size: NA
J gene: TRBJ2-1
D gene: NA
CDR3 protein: CASRIREIQKGNEQFF
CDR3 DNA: TGTGCCAGCAGAATAAGGGAAATCCAAAAGGGCAATGAGCAGTTCTTC

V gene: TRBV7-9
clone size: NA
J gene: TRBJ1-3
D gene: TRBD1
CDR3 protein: CASSLDLTGGSYGNTIYF
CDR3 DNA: TGTGCCAGCAGCTTAGACTTGACAGGGGGCTCTTATGGAAACACCATATATTTT

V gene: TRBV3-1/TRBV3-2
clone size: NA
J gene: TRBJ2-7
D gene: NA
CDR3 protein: CASSQQSSTAYEQYF
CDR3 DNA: TGTGCCAGCAGCCAACAGTCATCTACGGCCTACGAGCAGTACTTC

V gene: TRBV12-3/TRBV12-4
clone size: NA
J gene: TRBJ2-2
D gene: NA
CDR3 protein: CASSFSGELFF
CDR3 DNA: TGTGCCAGCAGTTTCTCCGGGGAGCTGTTTTTT

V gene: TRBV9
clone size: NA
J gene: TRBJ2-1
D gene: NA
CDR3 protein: CASTPSDAGGSYNEQFF
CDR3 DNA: TGTGCCAGCACTCCTTCCGATGCAGGTGGCTCCTACAATGAGCAGTTCTTC

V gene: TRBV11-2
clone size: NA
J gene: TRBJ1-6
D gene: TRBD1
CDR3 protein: CASSYGTANSPLHF
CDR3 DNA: TGTGCCAGCAGCTACGGGACAGCTAATTCACCCCTCCACTTT

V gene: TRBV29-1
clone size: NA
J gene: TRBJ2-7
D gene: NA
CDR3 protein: CSVEGAELYEQYF
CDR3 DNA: TGCAGCGTTGAAGGCGCCGAACTCTACGAGCAGTACTTC

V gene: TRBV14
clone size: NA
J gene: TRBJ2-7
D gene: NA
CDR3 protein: CASSQNLLAADEQYF
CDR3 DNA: TGTGCCAGCAGCCAGAACCTCCTAGCAGCGGACGAGCAGTACTTC

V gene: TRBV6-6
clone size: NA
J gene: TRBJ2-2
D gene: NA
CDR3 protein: CASTADPTGELFF
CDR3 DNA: TGTGCCAGCACCGCCGATCCCACCGGGGAGCTGTTTTTT

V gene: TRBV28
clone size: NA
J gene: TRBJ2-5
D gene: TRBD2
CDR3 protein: CASSQGTSPIQETQYF
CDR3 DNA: TGTGCCAGCAGTCAAGGGACTAGCCCAATCCAAGAGACCCAGTACTTC

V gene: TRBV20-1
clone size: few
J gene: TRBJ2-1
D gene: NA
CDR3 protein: CSATPGLGPFF
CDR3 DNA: TGCAGTGCAACTCCGGGCTTGGGGCCGTTCTTC

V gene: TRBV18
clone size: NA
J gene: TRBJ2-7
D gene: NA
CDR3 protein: CASSPSFGVGEQYF
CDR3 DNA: TGTGCCAGCTCACCTTCATTTGGAGTGGGGGAGCAGTACTTC

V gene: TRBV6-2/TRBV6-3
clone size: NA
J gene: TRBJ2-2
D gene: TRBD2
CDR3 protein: CASSRSRLAGNTGELFF
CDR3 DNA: TGTGCCAGCAGCCGCTCCAGACTAGCGGGAAACACCGGGGAGCTGTTTTTT

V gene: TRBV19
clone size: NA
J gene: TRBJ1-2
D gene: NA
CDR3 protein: CASGPYGYTF
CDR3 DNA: TGTGCCAGTGGCCCATATGGCTACACCTTC

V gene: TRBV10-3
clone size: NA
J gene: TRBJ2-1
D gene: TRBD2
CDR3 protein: CAISAWEGRFF
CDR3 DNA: TGTGCCATCAGCGCCTGGGAGGGTCGGTTCTTC

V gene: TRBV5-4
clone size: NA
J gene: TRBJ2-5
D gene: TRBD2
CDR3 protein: CASSLRAGGQETQYF
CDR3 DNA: TGTGCCAGCAGCTTGAGAGCGGGAGGCCAAGAGACCCAGTACTTC

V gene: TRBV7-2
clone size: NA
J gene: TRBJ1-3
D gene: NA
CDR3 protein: CATEPQGNTIYF
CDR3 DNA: TGTGCCACCGAACCCCAGGGAAACACCATATATTTT

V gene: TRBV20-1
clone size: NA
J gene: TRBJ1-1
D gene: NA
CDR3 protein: CSVLDLAEAFF
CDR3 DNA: TGCAGTGTTTTGGATTTAGCTGAAGCTTTCTTT

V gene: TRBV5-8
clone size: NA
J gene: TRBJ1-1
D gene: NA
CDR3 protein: CASSLALRAEAFF
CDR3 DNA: TGTGCCAGCAGCTTGGCACTCAGGGCGGAAGCTTTCTTT

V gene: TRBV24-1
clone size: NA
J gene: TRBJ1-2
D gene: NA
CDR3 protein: CATSDDLIPGGYTF
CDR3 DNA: TGTGCCACCAGTGACGATTTAATTCCAGGTGGCTACACCTTC

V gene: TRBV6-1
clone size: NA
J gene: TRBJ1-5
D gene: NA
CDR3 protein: CASSEARINQPQHF
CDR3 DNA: TGTGCCAGCAGTGAAGCGCGAATTAATCAGCCCCAGCATTTT

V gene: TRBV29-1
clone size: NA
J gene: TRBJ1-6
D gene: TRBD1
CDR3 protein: CSVATGSGNSPLHF
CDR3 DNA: TGCAGCGTCGCGACAGGGTCGGGCAATTCACCCCTCCACTTT

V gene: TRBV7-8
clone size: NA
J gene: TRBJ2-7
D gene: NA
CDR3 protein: CASSPSGPYEQYF
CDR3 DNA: TGTGCCAGCAGCCCCAGCGGCCCCTACGAGCAGTACTTC

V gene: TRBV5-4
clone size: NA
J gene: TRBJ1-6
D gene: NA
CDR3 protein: CASSLERGLSYNSPLHF
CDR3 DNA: TGTGCCAGCAGCTTGGAGCGGGGGTTATCCTATAATTCACCCCTCCACTTT

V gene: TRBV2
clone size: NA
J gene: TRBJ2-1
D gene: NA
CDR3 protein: CATAGGISNEQFF
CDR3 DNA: TGTGCCACCGCCGGTGGGATCTCCAATGAGCAGTTCTTC

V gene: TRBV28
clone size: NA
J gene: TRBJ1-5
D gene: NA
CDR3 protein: CASSLFPNQPQHF
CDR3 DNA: TGTGCCAGCAGTTTATTCCCCAATCAGCCCCAGCATTTT

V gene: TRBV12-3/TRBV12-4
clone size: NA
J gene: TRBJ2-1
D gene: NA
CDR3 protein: CASRNPDTNEQFF
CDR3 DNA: TGTGCCAGCAGAAATCCGGATACTAATGAGCAGTTCTTC

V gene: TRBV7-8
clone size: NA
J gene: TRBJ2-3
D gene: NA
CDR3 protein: CASRIGDGSKQYF
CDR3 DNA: TGTGCCAGCAGGATAGGAGATGGGAGTAAGCAGTATTTT

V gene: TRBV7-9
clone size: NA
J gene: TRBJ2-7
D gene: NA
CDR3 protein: CASSLGGISEQYF
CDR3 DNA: TGTGCCAGCAGCTTAGGAGGAATCTCCGAGCAGTACTTC

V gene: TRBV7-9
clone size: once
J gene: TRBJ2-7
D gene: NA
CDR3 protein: CASSLAPYEQYF
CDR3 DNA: TGTGCCAGCAGCTTAGCCCCCTACGAGCAGTACTTC

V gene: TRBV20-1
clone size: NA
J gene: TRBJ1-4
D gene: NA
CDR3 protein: CSASGSNNEKLFF
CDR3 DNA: TGCAGTGCTAGTGGCAGCAATAATGAAAAACTGTTTTTT

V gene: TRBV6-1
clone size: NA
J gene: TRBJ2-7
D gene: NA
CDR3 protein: CASSEAGGPNEQYF
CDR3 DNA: TGTGCCAGCAGTGAAGCGGGGGGGCCCAACGAGCAGTACTTC

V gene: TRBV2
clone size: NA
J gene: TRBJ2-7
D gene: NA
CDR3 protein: CASSESWLLGRRSEQYF
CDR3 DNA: TGTGCCAGCAGTGAATCCTGGTTGTTGGGCAGGCGGTCCGAGCAGTACTTC

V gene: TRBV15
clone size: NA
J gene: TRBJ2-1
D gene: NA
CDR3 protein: CATSRDTGAGLYNEQFF
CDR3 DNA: TGTGCCACCAGCAGAGATACCGGTGCGGGCCTGTACAATGAGCAGTTCTTC

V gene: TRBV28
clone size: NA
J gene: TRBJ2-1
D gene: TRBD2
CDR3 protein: CASSSRTSVDEQFF
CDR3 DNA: TGTGCCAGCAGTTCCCGAACTAGCGTCGATGAGCAGTTCTTC

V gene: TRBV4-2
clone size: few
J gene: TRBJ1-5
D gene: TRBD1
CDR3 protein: CASSPEGTGVYQPQHF
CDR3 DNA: TGTGCCAGCAGCCCAGAGGGGACAGGGGTTTACCAGCCCCAGCATTTT